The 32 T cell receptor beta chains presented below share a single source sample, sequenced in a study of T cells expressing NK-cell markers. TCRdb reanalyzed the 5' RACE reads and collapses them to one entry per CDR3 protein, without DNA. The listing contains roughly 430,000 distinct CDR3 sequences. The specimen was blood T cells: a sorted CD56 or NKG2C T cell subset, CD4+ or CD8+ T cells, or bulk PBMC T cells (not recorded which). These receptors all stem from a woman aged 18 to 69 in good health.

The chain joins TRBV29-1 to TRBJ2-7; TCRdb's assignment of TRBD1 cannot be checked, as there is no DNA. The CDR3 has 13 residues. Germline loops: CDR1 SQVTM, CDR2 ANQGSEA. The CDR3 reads CSVEETGSYEQYF.

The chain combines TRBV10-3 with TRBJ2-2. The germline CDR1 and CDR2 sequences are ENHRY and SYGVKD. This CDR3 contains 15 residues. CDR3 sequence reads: CAISQTAPSTGELFF.

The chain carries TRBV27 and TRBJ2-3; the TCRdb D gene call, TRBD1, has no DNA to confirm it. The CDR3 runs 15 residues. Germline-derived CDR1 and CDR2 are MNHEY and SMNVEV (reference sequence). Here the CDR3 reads CASSRDRQPTDTQYF.

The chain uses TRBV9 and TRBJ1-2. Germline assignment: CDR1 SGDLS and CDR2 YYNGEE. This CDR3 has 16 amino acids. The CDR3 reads CASSGPQADGNYGYTF.

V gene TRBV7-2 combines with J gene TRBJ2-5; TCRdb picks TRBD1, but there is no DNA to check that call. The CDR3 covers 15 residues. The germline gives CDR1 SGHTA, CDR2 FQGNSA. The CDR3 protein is CASSSSVRGRETQYF.

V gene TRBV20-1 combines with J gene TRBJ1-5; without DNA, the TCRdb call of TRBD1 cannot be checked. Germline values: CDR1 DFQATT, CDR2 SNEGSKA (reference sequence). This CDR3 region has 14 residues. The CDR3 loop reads CSAQDRISNQPQHF.

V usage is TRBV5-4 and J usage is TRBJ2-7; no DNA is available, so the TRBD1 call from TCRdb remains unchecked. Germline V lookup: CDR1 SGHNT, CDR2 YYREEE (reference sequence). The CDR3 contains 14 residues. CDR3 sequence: CASSSQGRAYEQYF.

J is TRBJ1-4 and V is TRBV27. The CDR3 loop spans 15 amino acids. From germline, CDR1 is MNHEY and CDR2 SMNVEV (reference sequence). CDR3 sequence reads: CASSLSPQSRGKLFF.

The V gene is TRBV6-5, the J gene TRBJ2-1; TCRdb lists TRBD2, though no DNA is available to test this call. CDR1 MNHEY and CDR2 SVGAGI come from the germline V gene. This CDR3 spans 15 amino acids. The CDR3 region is CASSYGAGGEVKQFF.

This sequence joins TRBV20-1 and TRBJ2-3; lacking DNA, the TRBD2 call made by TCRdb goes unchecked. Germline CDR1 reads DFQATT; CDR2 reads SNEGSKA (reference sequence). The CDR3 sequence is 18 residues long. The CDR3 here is CSVTAGAGGPFSTDTQYF.

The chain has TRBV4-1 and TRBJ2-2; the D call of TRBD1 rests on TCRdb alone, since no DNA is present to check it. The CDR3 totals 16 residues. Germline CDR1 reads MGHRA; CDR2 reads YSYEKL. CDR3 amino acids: CASSLHGDSNTGELFF.

This chain's CDR3 is CSVGQGGRNEQFF. The chain links TRBV29-1 to TRBJ2-1; no DNA is available, so the TRBD2 call from TCRdb remains unchecked. There are 13 residues in the CDR3. Germline V gives CDR1 SQVTM, CDR2 ANQGSEA.

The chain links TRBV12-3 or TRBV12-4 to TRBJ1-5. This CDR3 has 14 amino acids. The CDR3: CASSLSRVNQPQHF.

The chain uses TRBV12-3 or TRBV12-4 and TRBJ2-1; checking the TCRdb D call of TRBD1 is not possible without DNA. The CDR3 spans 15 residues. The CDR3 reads CASVPGQGFTNEQFF.

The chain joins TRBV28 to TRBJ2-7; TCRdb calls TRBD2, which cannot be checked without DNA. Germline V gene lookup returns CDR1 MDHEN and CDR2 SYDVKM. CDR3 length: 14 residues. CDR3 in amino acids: CASSLTGLAYEQYF.

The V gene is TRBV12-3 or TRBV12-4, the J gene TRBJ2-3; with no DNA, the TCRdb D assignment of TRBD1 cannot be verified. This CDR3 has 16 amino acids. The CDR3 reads CASRATSGGGTDTQYF.

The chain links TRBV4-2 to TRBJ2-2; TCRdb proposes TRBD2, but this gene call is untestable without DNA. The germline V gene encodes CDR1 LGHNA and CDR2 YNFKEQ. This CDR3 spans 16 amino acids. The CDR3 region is CASSQGGGENTGELFF.

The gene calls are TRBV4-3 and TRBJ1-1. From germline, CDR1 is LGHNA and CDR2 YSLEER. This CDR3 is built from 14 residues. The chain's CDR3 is CASSRDNELGEAFF.

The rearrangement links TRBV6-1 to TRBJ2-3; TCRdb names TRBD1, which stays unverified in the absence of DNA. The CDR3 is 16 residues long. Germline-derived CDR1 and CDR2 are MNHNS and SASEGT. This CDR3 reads CASSRDWGDLTDTQYF.

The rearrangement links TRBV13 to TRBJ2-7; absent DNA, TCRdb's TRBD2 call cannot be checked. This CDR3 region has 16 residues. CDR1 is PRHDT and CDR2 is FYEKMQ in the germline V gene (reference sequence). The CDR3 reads CASSPRGTSGSYEQYF.

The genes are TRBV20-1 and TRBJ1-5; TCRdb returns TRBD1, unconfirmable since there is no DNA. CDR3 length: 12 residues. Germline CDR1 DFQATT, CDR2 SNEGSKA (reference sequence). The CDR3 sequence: CSAPRGNQPQHF.

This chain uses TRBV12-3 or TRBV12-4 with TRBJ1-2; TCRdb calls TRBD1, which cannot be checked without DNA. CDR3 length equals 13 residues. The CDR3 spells CASSFGATYGYTF.

CDR3 in amino acids: CASSFDRGESPLHF. The J gene is TRBJ1-6, the V gene TRBV12-3 or TRBV12-4; TCRdb outputs TRBD1, but without DNA this stays unchecked. The CDR3 has 14 residues.

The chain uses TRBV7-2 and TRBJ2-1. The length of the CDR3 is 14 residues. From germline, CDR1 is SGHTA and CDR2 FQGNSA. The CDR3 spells CASSLDPRDNEQFF.

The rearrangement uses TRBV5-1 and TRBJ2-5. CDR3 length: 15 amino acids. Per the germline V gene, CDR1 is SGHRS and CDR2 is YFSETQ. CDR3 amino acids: CASSLAMGSQETQYF.

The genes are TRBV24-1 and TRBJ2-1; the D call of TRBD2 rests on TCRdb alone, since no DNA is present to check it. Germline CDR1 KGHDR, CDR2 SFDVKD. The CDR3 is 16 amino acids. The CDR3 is CATSDPSGRSINEQFF.

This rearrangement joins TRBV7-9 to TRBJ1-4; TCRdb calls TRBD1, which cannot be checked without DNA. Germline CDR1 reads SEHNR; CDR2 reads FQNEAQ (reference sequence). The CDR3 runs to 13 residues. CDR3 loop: CATPQGVGEKLFF.

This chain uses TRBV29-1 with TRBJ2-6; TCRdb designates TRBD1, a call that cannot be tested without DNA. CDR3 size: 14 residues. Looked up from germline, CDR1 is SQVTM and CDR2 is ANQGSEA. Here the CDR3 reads CSVVGVAGANVLTF.

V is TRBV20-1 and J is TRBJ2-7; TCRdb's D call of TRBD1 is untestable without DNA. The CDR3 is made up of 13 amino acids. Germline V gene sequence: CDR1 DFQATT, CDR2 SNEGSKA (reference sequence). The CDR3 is CSASGTLSYEQYF.

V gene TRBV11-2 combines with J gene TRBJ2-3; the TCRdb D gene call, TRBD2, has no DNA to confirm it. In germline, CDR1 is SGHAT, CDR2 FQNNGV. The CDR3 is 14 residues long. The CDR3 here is CASGEAHSTDTQYF. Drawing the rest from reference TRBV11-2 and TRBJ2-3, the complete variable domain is EAGVAQSPRYKIIEKRQSVAFWCNPISGHATLYWYQQILGQGPKLLIQFQNNGVVDDSQLPKDRFSAERLKGVDSTLKIQPAKLEDSAVYLCASGEAHSTDTQYFGPGTRLTVL.

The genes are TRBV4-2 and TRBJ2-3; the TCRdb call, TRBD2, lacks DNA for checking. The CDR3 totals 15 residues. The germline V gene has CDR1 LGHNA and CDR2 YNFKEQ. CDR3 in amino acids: CASSSTGLNTDTQYF.

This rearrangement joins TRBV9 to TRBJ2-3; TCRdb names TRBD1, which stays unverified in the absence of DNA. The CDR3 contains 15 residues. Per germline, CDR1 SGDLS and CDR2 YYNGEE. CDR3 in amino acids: CASSVPTGPADTQYF.